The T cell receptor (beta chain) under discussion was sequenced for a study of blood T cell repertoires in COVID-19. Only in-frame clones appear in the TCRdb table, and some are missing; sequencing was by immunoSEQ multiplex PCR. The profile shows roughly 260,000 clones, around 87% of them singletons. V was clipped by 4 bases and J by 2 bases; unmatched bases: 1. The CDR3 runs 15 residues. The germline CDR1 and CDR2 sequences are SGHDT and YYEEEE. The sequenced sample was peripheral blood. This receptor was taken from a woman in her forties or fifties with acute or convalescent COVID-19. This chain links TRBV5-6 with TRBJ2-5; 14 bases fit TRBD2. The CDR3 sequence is CASSGTSGSQETQYF. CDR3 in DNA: TGTGCCAGCAGCGGGACTAGCGGGAGTCAAGAGACCCAGTACTTC.